Shown below are 17 T cell receptor beta chains from a single sample sequenced in a study of T-cell memory formation after mild COVID-19. Each CDR3 protein gets one entry after TCRdb re-called the 5' RACE reads with MiXCR. Altogether fewer than 350,000 distinct CDR3 sequences are present, about 15% being singletons, with the ten largest covering approximately 20%. The sequenced material came from PBMCs or a T cell subset sorted from them (not recorded which). These receptors were taken from a man in his late teens or twenties who had mild COVID-19 (a few samples of this study predate the infection). Cell type and time point are not known.

The sample holds many counts of this clonotype. This chain joins TRBV5-1 and TRBJ2-1, with 8 positions matching TRBD2. Germline CDR1 and CDR2: SGHRS and YFSETQ. This CDR3 has 16 amino acids. J gave up 4 bases and V 4 bases, and 10 bases lay outside the gene matches. The CDR3 here is CASSSAGGRKYNEQFF. CDR3 nucleotide sequence: TGCGCCAGCAGCAGTGCGGGGGGCCGAAAATACAATGAGCAGTTCTTC.

In this sample, this clonotype turned up a few times. The chain links TRBV6-2 or TRBV6-3 to TRBJ1-4; D uncertain. There are 15 residues in the CDR3. CDR1 MNHEY and CDR2 SVGEGT come from the germline V gene. V lost 7 bases and J 2 bases, leaving 14 bases between the germline ends. The CDR3 loop reads CASTGTWWTNEKLFF. CDR3 coding DNA: TGTGCCAGCACCGGAACGTGGTGGACTAATGAAAAACTGTTTTTT.

This clonotype showed up just a few times. V is TRBV2 and J is TRBJ2-1, with D unclear. This CDR3 is built from 12 residues. Germline V lookup: CDR1 SNHLY, CDR2 FYNNEI. With 6 bases removed from V and 4 bases from J, the gap between germline ends came to 7 bases. Here the CDR3 reads CASRSHYNEQFF. The CDR3 DNA reads TGTGCCAGCAGGAGCCATTACAATGAGCAGTTCTTC.

The table lists this clonotype with a few counts. The chain uses TRBV2 and TRBJ2-1, with D uncertain. The CDR3 runs 12 residues. The germline V gene has CDR1 SNHLY and CDR2 FYNNEI. Trimming removed 6 bases from V and 9 bases from J, with 12 bases in between. The CDR3 sequence: CASSADFGEQFF. The DNA of the CDR3 is TGTGCCAGCAGCGCCGACTTCGGTGAGCAGTTCTTC.

This chain connects TRBV7-2 to TRBJ2-1; D remains unclear. The CDR3 loop spans 13 amino acids. The ends were cut back, 2 bases at V and 8 bases at J, with 10 bases in the middle. Germline V lookup: CDR1 SGHTA, CDR2 FQGNSA. CDR3 in DNA: TGTGCCAGCAGCTTAAGTCCCCGGGATGAGCAGTTCTTC. Translated, it gives CASSLSPRDEQFF.

The CDR3 DNA is TGTGCCAGCAGCTCGGGGGGAGGGGGCACTGAAGCTTTCTTT. Translated, it gives CASSSGGGGTEAFF. The V call is TRBV7-2, the J call TRBJ1-1, with TRBD1 as a possible D gene (6 bases). This CDR3 region has 14 residues. CDR1 is SGHTA, CDR2 FQGNSA, per germline. Trimming stripped 4 bases from V and 4 bases from J, with 13 bases between. The variable domain in full, with the rest retrieved from reference TRBV7-2 and TRBJ1-1, is GAGVSQSPSNKVTEKGKDVELRCDPISGHTALYWYRQSLGQGLEFLIYFQGNSAPDKSGLPSDRFSAERTGGSVSTLTIQRTQQEDSAVYLCASSSGGGGTEAFFGQGTRLTVV.

This chain uses TRBV28 with TRBJ2-7; perhaps TRBD1 as D (5 bases). The CDR3 consists of 13 residues. CDR1 and CDR2 (germline): MDHEN, SYDVKM. V was trimmed by 5 bases and J by 3 bases, leaving 11 bases between them. DNA of the CDR3: TGTGCCAGCAGTAGGGCAGGGATCTACGAGCAGTACGTC. Its translation is CASSRAGIYEQYV.

The rearrangement links TRBV6-5 to TRBJ1-3; TRBD1 might be the D (5 bases). V dropped 6 bases and J dropped 0 bases, with 12 bases sitting between them. Germline V gene lookup returns CDR1 MNHEY and CDR2 SVGAGI. The CDR3 runs to 15 residues. This chain's CDR3 is CASRRDGFSGNTIYF. The CDR3 region has the DNA TGTGCCAGCAGAAGGGACGGTTTCTCTGGAAACACCATATATTTT.

This clonotype came up a few times. The chain has TRBV29-1 and TRBJ2-2; 12 bases map to TRBD2. CDR3 length: 14 residues. J gave up 6 bases and V 7 bases, and 6 bases lay outside the gene matches. The germline V gene encodes CDR1 SQVTM and CDR2 ANQGSEA. CDR3 coding DNA: TGCAGCGCCCGCCCTAGCGGGGGGGCCGGGGAGCTGTTTTTT. Protein product: CSARPSGGAGELFF.

This clonotype has a handful of counts. The rearrangement uses TRBV3-1 and TRBJ1-2; 8 positions agree with TRBD1. Germline CDR1 is LGHDT and CDR2 is YNNKEL (reference sequence). The CDR3 loop spans 14 amino acids. J was trimmed by 0 bases and V by 6 bases; bases with no gene match: 3. The CDR3 here is CASRLQGANYGYTF. CDR3 coding DNA: TGTGCCAGCAGGCTACAGGGGGCTAACTATGGCTACACCTTC.

This CDR3 is CASSLRSRAGDTQYF. The CDR3 DNA is TGTGCCAGCAGTTTAAGGTCCCGAGCGGGAGATACGCAGTATTTT. This chain uses TRBV12-3 or TRBV12-4 with TRBJ2-3; D is possibly TRBD2 (6 bases). This CDR3 spans 15 amino acids. Trimming stripped 2 bases from V and 5 bases from J, with 14 bases between.

The CDR3 sequence: CSARGSGGDETQYF. Here the CDR3 DNA reads TGCAGTGCCCGAGGTAGCGGGGGGGATGAGACCCAGTACTTC. V is TRBV20-1 and J is TRBJ2-5, with TRBD2 matching 11 bases. CDR3 length: 14 residues. Germline values: CDR1 DFQATT, CDR2 SNEGSKA (reference sequence). J gave up 5 bases and V 6 bases, and 8 bases lay outside the gene matches.

This clonotype has just a few counts. The V gene is TRBV12-3 or TRBV12-4, the J gene TRBJ2-4, with 9 bases fitting TRBD1. The CDR3 has 15 residues. The trim removed 3 bases at V and 16 bases at J, leaving 16 bases unmatched. The CDR3 region has the DNA TGTGCCAGCAGTTTTAAGGGACAGGGTGGAGCTAGCCGCTACTTC. Residues: CASSFKGQGGASRYF.

There are a few counts of this clonotype. CDR3 sequence: CASSLEEGRGYTF. The CDR3 DNA reads as TGTGCCAGCAGCCTGGAGGAGGGCAGGGGCTACACCTTC. This chain uses TRBV7-9 with TRBJ1-2; no definite D call. This CDR3 region has 13 residues. Germline V CDR1 and CDR2: SEHNR, FQNEAQ (reference sequence). V was trimmed by 5 bases and J by 8 bases, leaving 15 bases between them.

This clonotype appeared a few times. The chain recombines TRBV2 with TRBJ1-5; possible D gene TRBD1, 6 bases. Germline loops: CDR1 SNHLY, CDR2 FYNNEI. There are 19 residues in the CDR3. The ends were cut back, 5 bases at V and 0 bases at J, with 23 bases in the middle. CDR3 sequence reads: CASSISSGEGKYSNQPQHF. The CDR3 nucleotides are TGTGCCAGCAGTATTTCCTCAGGGGAGGGGAAGTATAGCAATCAGCCCCAGCATTTT.

This clonotype was detected a few times. The chain uses TRBV5-1 and TRBJ2-3; 9 nucleotides align to TRBD2. This CDR3 comprises 14 residues. With 6 bases clipped from V and 5 bases from J, the junction kept 7 bases outside the gene matches. Germline V lookup: CDR1 SGHRS, CDR2 YFSETQ. As DNA, the CDR3 is TGCGCCAGCAACGGCGGGGGGGCTGTAGATACGCAGTATTTT. Translation: CASNGGGAVDTQYF.

This chain uses TRBV4-1 with TRBJ2-7; TRBD1 matches at 9 bases. The CDR3 is 16 amino acids. CDR1 and CDR2 from the germline V gene are MGHRA and YSYEKL. The junction had 5 bases not matched to a gene; V was cut back by 0 bases and J by 2 bases. CDR3 sequence reads: CASSQDSWTGAYEQYF. For the CDR3, the DNA is TGCGCCAGCAGCCAAGATTCCTGGACAGGGGCCTACGAGCAGTACTTC.